Each of the 23 T cell receptor beta chains below was sequenced from the same sample in a study of blood T cell repertoires in COVID-19. Repertoires were generated with immunoSEQ multiplex PCR, while TCRdb's copy carries only in-frame clones and drops some. The sample has approximately 200,000 clones, 70% to 80% seen once; the top ten hold approximately 13%. Sequences were obtained from peripheral blood. Every receptor here comes from a woman aged 45-60 years with acute or convalescent COVID-19.

This clone came up many times. This chain uses TRBV24-1 with TRBJ2-1; 8 bases are shared with TRBD2. V lost 4 bases, J lost 0 bases, and 10 bases stayed unmatched. Germline values: CDR1 KGHDR, CDR2 SFDVKD. The CDR3 sequence is 18 residues long. CDR3 amino acids: CATSDPGGGSSSYNEQFF. The DNA of the CDR3 is TGTGCCACCAGTGACCCAGGCGGGGGGTCTAGCTCCTACAATGAGCAGTTCTTC.

J is TRBJ1-3 and V is TRBV30; 9 positions match TRBD1. CDR3 length: 13 residues. The V segment lost 5 bases and the J segment 1 base; nucleotides outside the gene matches: 0. In germline, CDR1 is GTSNPN, CDR2 SVGIG (reference sequence). DNA for the CDR3: TGTGCCTGGGGACAGGGGTCTGGAAACACCATATATTTT. This encodes CAWGQGSGNTIYF.

There are a few counts of this clone. CDR3 amino acids: CAWSVQGNSPLHF. The CDR3 DNA sequence: TGTGCCTGGAGTGTACAGGGGAATTCACCCCTCCACTTT. The rearrangement links TRBV30 to TRBJ1-6; 7 nucleotides align to TRBD1. CDR3 size: 13 residues. CDR1 and CDR2 from the germline V gene are GTSNPN and SVGIG (reference sequence). Trimming removed 0 bases from V and 7 bases from J; junction bases left unmatched: 0.

The CDR3 bases are TGTGCCACTCAGGCAGGGGGCTACGAGCAGTACTTC. Protein product: CATQAGGYEQYF. V gene TRBV24-1 combines with J gene TRBJ2-7, with TRBD1 identical over 7 bases. Trimming took 10 bases from V and 3 from J; bases not matched to a gene: 5. Germline CDR1 reads KGHDR; CDR2 reads SFDVKD. The CDR3 length is 12 residues.

The V gene is TRBV28, the J gene TRBJ1-3, with 11 bases that match TRBD1. Germline CDR1 reads MDHEN; CDR2 reads SYDVKM. The CDR3 covers 16 residues. V lost 5 bases, J lost 5 bases, and 8 bases stayed unmatched. CDR3 DNA sequence: TGTGCCAGCAGTCCCGGGGACAGGGGGTTGAGAAACACCATATATTTT. It encodes CASSPGDRGLRNTIYF.

This clone was counted once. The J gene is TRBJ1-2, the V gene TRBV9, with D maybe TRBD1 (5 bases). The V gene lost 4 bases and the J gene lost 5 bases, with 12 bases spanning the gap. The CDR3 contains 13 residues. Germline CDR1 SGDLS, CDR2 YYNGEE. The CDR3 DNA sequence: TGTGCCAGCAGCTCAGGGACTAGTTATGGCTACACCTTC. Protein sequence: CASSSGTSYGYTF.

The rearrangement uses TRBV19 and TRBJ1-5; D is possibly TRBD1 (5 bases). Germline CDR1 is LNHDA and CDR2 is SQIVND (reference sequence). V was trimmed by 5 bases and J by 1 base, leaving 12 bases between them. The CDR3 sequence is 15 residues long. The CDR3 sequence is CASSPLTGSNQPQHF. The CDR3 coding sequence is TGTGCCAGTAGTCCCCTCACAGGCAGCAATCAGCCCCAGCATTTT.

This chain connects TRBV6-6 to TRBJ1-1; D may be TRBD1 (5 bases). V dropped 2 bases and J dropped 3 bases, with 16 bases sitting between them. This CDR3 contains 16 residues. Per germline, CDR1 MNHNY and CDR2 SVGAGI (reference sequence). The CDR3, as DNA: TGTGCCAGCAGTTACCTCCGTCAGGGTGAGGACACTGAAGCTTTCTTT. It encodes CASSYLRQGEDTEAFF.

V is TRBV18 and J is TRBJ2-3, with D possibly TRBD1 on 5 matching bases. Trimming took off 2 bases at V and 0 bases at J, with 12 bases between the two ends. Germline CDR1 is KGHSH and CDR2 is LQKENI. This CDR3 is built from 16 residues. Here the CDR3 DNA reads TGTGCCAGCTCACCAAGGGGTCCTGGGAGCACAGATACGCAGTATTTT. This sequence encodes CASSPRGPGSTDTQYF.

This clone occurred a few times. This sequence joins TRBV30 and TRBJ1-1; a weak D match, TRBD1 (5 bases). The CDR3 loop spans 12 amino acids. V lost 5 bases and J lost 5, with 12 bases in between. The V gene's germline CDR1 is GTSNPN and CDR2 SVGIG (reference sequence). CDR3 sequence: CAWRRGGTEAFF. The CDR3 DNA is TGTGCCTGGCGTCGCGGGGGGACTGAAGCTTTCTTT. The complete variable domain, with remaining parts taken from reference TRBV30 and TRBJ1-1, reads SQTIHQWPATLVQPVGSPLSLECTVEGTSNPNLYWYRQAAGRGLQLLFYSVGIGQISSEVPQNLSASRPQDRQFILSSKKLLLSDSGFYLCAWRRGGTEAFFGQGTRLTVV.

This rearrangement joins TRBV18 to TRBJ2-3; TRBD2 is a possible D gene (6 bases). CDR1 is KGHSH, CDR2 LQKENI, per germline. This CDR3 is 14 amino acids long. V lost 3 bases to trimming and J lost 4 bases, with 11 bases between them. CDR3 DNA sequence: TGTGCCAGCTCACCGGGACTGCCCCCAGATACGCAGTATTTT. Protein: CASSPGLPPDTQYF.

The chain employs TRBV30 and TRBJ2-3; D ambiguous. The V gene's germline CDR1 is GTSNPN and CDR2 SVGIG (reference sequence). Trimming took off 0 bases at V and 6 bases at J, with 4 bases between the two ends. The CDR3 is 11 amino acids. The CDR3 coding sequence is TGTGCCTGGAGTGTACGGGATACGCAGTATTTT. As protein: CAWSVRDTQYF.

This clone was observed a single time. The J gene is TRBJ2-7, the V gene TRBV7-8, with TRBD2 matching 11 bases. Per germline, CDR1 SGHVS and CDR2 FQNEAQ. Losses at the gene ends were 8 bases for V and 2 bases for J; bases not matched to a gene: 11. This CDR3 has 16 residues. The CDR3 loop reads CASGPQRLAGTYEQYF. In DNA, the CDR3 is TGTGCCAGCGGGCCCCAAAGACTAGCGGGGACCTACGAGCAGTACTTC.

This clone was seen a few times. The chain recombines TRBV4-2 with TRBJ2-2, with D maybe TRBD2 (6 bases). This CDR3 region has 18 residues. Trimming shortened V by 0 bases and J by 3 bases, and 17 bases separated the two germline ends. Germline V gene lookup returns CDR1 LGHNA and CDR2 YNFKEQ. CDR3 protein: CASSQDFFQTGDTGELFF. The CDR3 DNA follows: TGTGCCAGCAGCCAAGATTTTTTTCAGACGGGGGACACCGGGGAGCTGTTTTTT.

The rearrangement joins TRBV7-2 to TRBJ2-7; D is unresolved. The CDR3 sequence is 13 residues long. Germline CDR1 is SGHTA and CDR2 is FQGNSA. Trimming removed 1 base from V and 3 bases from J, with 7 bases in between. The CDR3 DNA follows: TGTGCCAGCAGCTTAGGTAGTTACTACGAGCAGTACTTC. Translated, it gives CASSLGSYYEQYF. Combining the CDR3 with reference TRBV7-2 and TRBJ2-7 gives the whole variable domain GAGVSQSPSNKVTEKGKDVELRCDPISGHTALYWYRQSLGQGLEFLIYFQGNSAPDKSGLPSDRFSAERTGGSVSTLTIQRTQQEDSAVYLCASSLGSYYEQYFGPGTRLTVT.

The gene calls are TRBV3-1 (or the pseudogene TRBV3-2) and TRBJ1-5, with no clear D. The V gene lost 0 bases and the J gene lost 3 bases, with 9 bases spanning the gap. Germline CDR1 reads LGHDT; CDR2 reads YNNKEL (reference sequence). The CDR3 is 15 amino acids. CDR3 residues: CASSQDGGVNQPQHF. CDR3 bases: TGTGCCAGCAGCCAAGATGGCGGGGTCAATCAGCCCCAGCATTTT.

V is TRBV5-6 and J is TRBJ2-1, with a possible D match to TRBD1 (6 bases). V was shortened by 6 bases and J by 4 bases, with 20 bases between the two germline ends. CDR1 is SGHDT and CDR2 is YYEEEE in the germline V gene. The CDR3 consists of 16 residues. The CDR3 spells CASTSYEGVLYNEQFF. The CDR3 DNA reads TGTGCCAGCACCTCGTATGAGGGGGTCTTATACAATGAGCAGTTCTTC.

The rearrangement links TRBV6-5 to TRBJ2-3; D possibly corresponds to TRBD1 (5 bases). The ends were cut back, 6 bases at V and 2 bases at J, with 12 bases in the middle. This CDR3 has 14 amino acids. Germline V gives CDR1 MNHEY, CDR2 SVGAGI. The CDR3 coding sequence is TGTGCCAGCAGCCCGGACACCCACACAGATACGCAGTATTTT. This translates into CASSPDTHTDTQYF.

The V call is TRBV24-1, the J call TRBJ2-1; 7 positions agree with TRBD2. V dropped 6 bases and J dropped 0; count of bases not matched to a gene: 7. Germline loops: CDR1 KGHDR, CDR2 SFDVKD. CDR3 length equals 16 residues. This CDR3 is CATSREGRGSYNEQFF. DNA of the CDR3: TGTGCCACCAGTAGGGAGGGGCGCGGCTCCTACAATGAGCAGTTCTTC.

The chain recombines TRBV5-4 with TRBJ2-3, with TRBD2 matching 16 bases. The CDR3 covers 18 residues. Per germline, CDR1 SGHNT and CDR2 YYREEE (reference sequence). J gave up 5 bases and V 4 bases, and 10 bases lay outside the gene matches. Here the CDR3 DNA reads TGTGCCAGCAGCCCCGCGGGACTAGCGGGAGGGCCGAAAGATACGCAGTATTTT. This translates into CASSPAGLAGGPKDTQYF.

V and J are TRBV6-2 or TRBV6-3 and TRBJ1-1, with 8 bases aligning to TRBD1. Germline V gene lookup returns CDR1 MNHEY and CDR2 SVGEGT. V trimming: 4 bases; J trimming: 1 base; junction bases outside the gene matches: 17. This CDR3 comprises 19 residues. The DNA for the CDR3 is TGTGCCAGCAGTTCACCCCAGGGGGCACGAACCCTCAGGAACACTGAAGCTTTCTTT. It encodes CASSSPQGARTLRNTEAFF.

This sequence joins TRBV11-3 and TRBJ2-5, with 10 nucleotides matching TRBD2. Trimming took 1 base from V and 4 from J; bases not matched to a gene: 12. This CDR3 comprises 18 residues. Germline loops: CDR1 SGHNT, CDR2 YENEEA. This CDR3 is CASSLGGSGRRPGETQYF. For the CDR3, the DNA is TGTGCCAGCAGCTTAGGGGGTAGCGGGAGGCGCCCAGGAGAGACCCAGTACTTC.

Only one count was recorded for this clone. The CDR3 nucleotides are TGCAGTGCTAGTAAGCCCCACGCCACCTACGAGCAGTACTTC. Translated: CSASKPHATYEQYF. The chain uses TRBV20-1 and TRBJ2-7; no clear D. The V and J ends lost 3 bases and 2 bases respectively, with 14 bases between them. CDR3 length: 14 residues. The germline V gene has CDR1 DFQATT and CDR2 SNEGSKA (reference sequence).